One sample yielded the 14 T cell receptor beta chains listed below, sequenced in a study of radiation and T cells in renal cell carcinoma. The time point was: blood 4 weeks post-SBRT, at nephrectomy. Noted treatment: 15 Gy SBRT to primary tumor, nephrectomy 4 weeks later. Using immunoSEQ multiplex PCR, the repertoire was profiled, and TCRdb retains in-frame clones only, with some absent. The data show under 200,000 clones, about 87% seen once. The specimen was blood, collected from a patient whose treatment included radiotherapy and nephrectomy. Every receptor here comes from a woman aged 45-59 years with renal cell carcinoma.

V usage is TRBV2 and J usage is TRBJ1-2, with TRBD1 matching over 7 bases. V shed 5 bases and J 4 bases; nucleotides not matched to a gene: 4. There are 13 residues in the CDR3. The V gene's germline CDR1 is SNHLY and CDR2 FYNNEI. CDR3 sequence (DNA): TGTGCCAGCAGTTGGGACAGACGCTATGGCTACACCTTC. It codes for CASSWDRRYGYTF.

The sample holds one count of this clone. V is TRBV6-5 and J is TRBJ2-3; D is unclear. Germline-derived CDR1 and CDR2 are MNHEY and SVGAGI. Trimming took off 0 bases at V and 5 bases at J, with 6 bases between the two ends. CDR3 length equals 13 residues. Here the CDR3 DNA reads TGTGCCAGCAGTTACTCCTCCGGAGATACGCAGTATTTT. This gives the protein CASSYSSGDTQYF.

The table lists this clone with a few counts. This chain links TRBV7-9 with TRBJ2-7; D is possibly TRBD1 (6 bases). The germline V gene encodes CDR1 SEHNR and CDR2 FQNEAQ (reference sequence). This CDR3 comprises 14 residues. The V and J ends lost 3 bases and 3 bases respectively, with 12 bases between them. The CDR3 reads CASSFLEQGYEQYF. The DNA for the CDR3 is TGTGCCAGCAGCTTTTTAGAACAGGGCTACGAGCAGTACTTC.

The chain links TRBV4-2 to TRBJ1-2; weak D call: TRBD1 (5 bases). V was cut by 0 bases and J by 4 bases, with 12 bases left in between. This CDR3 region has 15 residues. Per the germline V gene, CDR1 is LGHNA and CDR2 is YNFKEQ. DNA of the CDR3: TGTGCCAGCAGCCAAGATTTAGGGGACCCCTATGGCTACACCTTC. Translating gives CASSQDLGDPYGYTF.

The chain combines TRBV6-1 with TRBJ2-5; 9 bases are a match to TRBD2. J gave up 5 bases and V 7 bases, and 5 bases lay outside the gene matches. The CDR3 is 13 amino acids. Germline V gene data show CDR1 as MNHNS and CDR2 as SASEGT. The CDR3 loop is CASTSGVRETQYF. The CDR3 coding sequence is TGTGCCAGCACTAGCGGGGTAAGGGAGACCCAGTACTTC.

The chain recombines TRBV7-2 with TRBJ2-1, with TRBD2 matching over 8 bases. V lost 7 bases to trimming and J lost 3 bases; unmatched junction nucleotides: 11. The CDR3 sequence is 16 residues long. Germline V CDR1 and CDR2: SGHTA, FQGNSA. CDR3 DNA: TGTGCCAGCACGCGGAGTTCGGGGGGGGGCTACAATGAGCAGTTCTTC. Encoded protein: CASTRSSGGGYNEQFF.

The CDR3 DNA reads as TGTGCCTGGAGTTGGGGTGTCGGGGGAGAAGGAAACACCATATATTTT. Residues: CAWSWGVGGEGNTIYF. The chain joins TRBV30 to TRBJ1-3, with a weak D call TRBD1 (5 bases). Trimming removed 2 bases at V and 4 bases at J, with 18 bases between. The germline V gene has CDR1 GTSNPN and CDR2 SVGIG (reference sequence). The CDR3 consists of 16 residues.

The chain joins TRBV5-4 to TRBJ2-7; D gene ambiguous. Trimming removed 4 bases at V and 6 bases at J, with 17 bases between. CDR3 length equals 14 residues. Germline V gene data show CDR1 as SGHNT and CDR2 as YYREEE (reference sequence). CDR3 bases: TGTGCCAGCAGCCGTACACTATCCTCGTCCGAGCAGTACTTC. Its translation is CASSRTLSSSEQYF.

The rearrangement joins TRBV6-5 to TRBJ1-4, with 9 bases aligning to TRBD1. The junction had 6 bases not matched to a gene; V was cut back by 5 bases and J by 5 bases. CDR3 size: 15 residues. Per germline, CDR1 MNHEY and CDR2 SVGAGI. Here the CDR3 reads CASSRQGTGNEKLFF. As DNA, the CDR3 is TGTGCCAGCAGTCGACAAGGGACAGGGAATGAAAAACTGTTTTTT.

This CDR3 is CASSPQGTGEKLFF. The CDR3 DNA reads TGTGCCAGCAGCCCACAGGGGACGGGGGAAAAACTGTTTTTT. The V gene is TRBV5-5, the J gene TRBJ1-4, with 7 bases aligning to TRBD1. V shed 4 bases and J 8 bases; nucleotides not matched to a gene: 8. CDR3 length: 14 amino acids. From germline, CDR1 is SGHKS and CDR2 YYEKEE (reference sequence).

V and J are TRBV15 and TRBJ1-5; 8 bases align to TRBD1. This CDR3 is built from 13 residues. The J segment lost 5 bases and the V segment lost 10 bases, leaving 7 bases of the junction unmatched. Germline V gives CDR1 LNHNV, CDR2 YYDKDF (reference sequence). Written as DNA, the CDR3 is TGTGCCAGCCGACAGGGGCCAGATCAGCCCCAGCATTTT. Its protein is CASRQGPDQPQHF.

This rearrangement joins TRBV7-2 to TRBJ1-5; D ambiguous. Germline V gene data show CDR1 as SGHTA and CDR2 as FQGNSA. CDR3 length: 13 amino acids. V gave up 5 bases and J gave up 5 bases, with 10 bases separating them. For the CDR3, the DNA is TGTGCCAGCAGCACAAATGGGGATCAGCCCCAGCATTTT. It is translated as CASSTNGDQPQHF.

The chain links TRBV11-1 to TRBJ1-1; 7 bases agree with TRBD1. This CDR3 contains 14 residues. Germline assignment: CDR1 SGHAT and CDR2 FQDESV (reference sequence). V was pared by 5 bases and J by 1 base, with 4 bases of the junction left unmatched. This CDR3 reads CASSGDSSNTEAFF. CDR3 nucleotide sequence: TGTGCCAGCAGCGGGGACAGTTCGAACACTGAAGCTTTCTTT.

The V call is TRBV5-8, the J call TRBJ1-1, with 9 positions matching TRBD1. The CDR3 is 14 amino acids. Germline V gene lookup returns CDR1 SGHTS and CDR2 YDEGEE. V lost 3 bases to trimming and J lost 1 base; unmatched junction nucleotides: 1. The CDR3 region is CASSSGQGNTEAFF. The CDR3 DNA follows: TGTGCCAGCAGCTCGGGACAGGGGAACACTGAAGCTTTCTTT.